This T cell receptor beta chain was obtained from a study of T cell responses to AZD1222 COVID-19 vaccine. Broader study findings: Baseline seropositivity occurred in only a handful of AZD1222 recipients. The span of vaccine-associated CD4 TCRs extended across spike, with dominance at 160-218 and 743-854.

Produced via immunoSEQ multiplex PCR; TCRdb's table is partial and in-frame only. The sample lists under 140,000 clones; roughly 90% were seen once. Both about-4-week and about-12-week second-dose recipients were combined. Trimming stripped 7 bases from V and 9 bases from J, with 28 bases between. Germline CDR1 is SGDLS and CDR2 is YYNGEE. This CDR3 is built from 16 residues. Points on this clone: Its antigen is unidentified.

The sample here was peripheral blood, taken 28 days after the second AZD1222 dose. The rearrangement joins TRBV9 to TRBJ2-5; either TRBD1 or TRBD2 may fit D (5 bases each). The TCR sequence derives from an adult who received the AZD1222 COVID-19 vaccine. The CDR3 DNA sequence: TGTGCCAGCCCACCTGGGACCGGGGCAGGCAGCGTGGCCCAGTACTTC. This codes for CASPPGTGAGSVAQYF.